Listed here are 12 T cell receptor beta chains from one sample, sequenced in a study of CD8 T cells in Susac syndrome. RNA, at about 0.45 to 1 ug, was reverse transcribed with random hexamers. TCRdb reprocessed the immunoSEQ multiplex PCR reads via MiXCR and lists one record per CDR3 protein. The table lists about 150,000 distinct CDR3 sequences, about 93% of them singletons, with over 0.08% in the top ten. The sequencing input was CD4+ T cells from PBMCs. The receptors derive from a human donor with multiple sclerosis.

The chain carries TRBV2 and TRBJ1-3; D remains ambiguous. The CDR3 is 14 residues long. Germline V lookup: CDR1 SNHLY, CDR2 FYNNEI. Trimming cost V 0 bases and J 0 bases, with 3 bases left between them. The DNA for the CDR3 is TGTGCCAGCAGTGAAGCGCCCTCTGGAAACACCATATATTTT. Its protein is CASSEAPSGNTIYF.

The gene calls are TRBV11-2 and TRBJ2-7; 7 nucleotides line up with TRBD2. V shed 0 bases, J shed 3 bases, and the junction held 5 bases outside the gene matches. The CDR3 length is 15 residues. The V gene's germline CDR1 is SGHAT and CDR2 FQNNGV. CDR3 coding DNA: TGTGCCAGCAGCTTAGATCTGGGAGGGTTCTACGAGCAGTACTTC. Translation: CASSLDLGGFYEQYF.

J is TRBJ2-3 and V is TRBV6-5; 7 bases are shared with TRBD2. V lost 0 bases to trimming and J lost 0 bases; unmatched junction nucleotides: 15. CDR3 length: 20 amino acids. Germline values: CDR1 MNHEY, CDR2 SVGAGI. CDR3 sequence (DNA): TGTGCCAGCAGTTACTCGAGGCTGGTTGGCGGGAGCAAAAGCACAGATACGCAGTATTTT. Amino acid sequence: CASSYSRLVGGSKSTDTQYF.

This chain joins TRBV2 and TRBJ1-2; 7 nucleotides align to TRBD1. CDR1 and CDR2 (germline): SNHLY, FYNNEI. This CDR3 region has 15 residues. V was pared by 3 bases and J by 5 bases, with 9 bases of the junction left unmatched. The CDR3 sequence is CASSDLNRGGYGYTF. The DNA of the CDR3 is TGTGCCAGCAGTGACCTTAACAGGGGAGGGTATGGCTACACCTTC.

This clonotype appeared once. J is TRBJ1-1 and V is TRBV12-3 or TRBV12-4; D is ambiguous. The CDR3 loop spans 12 amino acids. The ends were cut back, 6 bases at V and 3 bases at J, with 8 bases in the middle. In nucleotides, the CDR3 is TGTGCCAGCAGACCGAGGGACACTGAAGCTTTCTTT. Translated, it gives CASRPRDTEAFF.

The chain joins TRBV21-1 to TRBJ2-5; TRBD1 is the table's D call, not checked against the DNA. TRBV21-1 is labeled a pseudogene. This CDR3 has 16 residues. The CDR3 loop reads CASSKRGPTKEETQYF. The CDR3 DNA reads TGTGCCAGCAGCAAAAGGGGACCTACGAAAGAAGAGACCCAGTACTTC.

The chain combines TRBV24-1 with TRBJ2-2, with D hard to call. This CDR3 contains 13 residues. Per the germline V gene, CDR1 is KGHDR and CDR2 is SFDVKD. V was cut by 8 bases and J by 2 bases, with 8 bases left in between. The CDR3 coding sequence is TGTGCCACCAAGGACGGAAACACCGGGGAGCTGTTTTTT. Protein product: CATKDGNTGELFF.

This clonotype was seen once. The chain recombines TRBV6-5 with TRBJ2-3; 10 nucleotides match TRBD1. Germline values: CDR1 MNHEY, CDR2 SVGAGI. This CDR3 comprises 14 residues. J gave up 4 bases and V 7 bases, and 5 bases lay outside the gene matches. The chain's CDR3 is CASKTGGAADTQYF. Here the CDR3 DNA reads TGTGCCAGCAAGACAGGGGGCGCGGCAGATACGCAGTATTTT.

The chain recombines TRBV7-6 with TRBJ2-3; tentatively, D is TRBD2 (6 bases). Germline CDR1 SGHVS, CDR2 FNYEAQ. V was clipped by 5 bases and J by 2 bases, with 17 bases between them. The CDR3 length is 16 residues. CDR3 residues: CASSPTGLSITDTQYF. Written as DNA, the CDR3 is TGTGCCAGCAGCCCGACGGGACTTTCCATCACAGATACGCAGTATTTT.

The V gene is TRBV19, the J gene TRBJ2-5; no reliable D call. The germline V gene encodes CDR1 LNHDA and CDR2 SQIVND (reference sequence). This CDR3 comprises 14 residues. The V and J ends lost 1 base and 1 base respectively, with 7 bases between them. CDR3 bases: TGTGCCAGTAGTATAGGTCACAGCCAAGAGACCCAGTACTTC. Translating gives CASSIGHSQETQYF.

The J gene is TRBJ1-1, the V gene TRBV5-1; TRBD1 matches at 7 bases. Germline values: CDR1 SGHRS, CDR2 YFSETQ. The trim removed 0 bases at V and 1 base at J, leaving 3 bases unmatched. This CDR3 is 15 amino acids long. CDR3 residues: CASSLEGARNTEAFF. DNA for the CDR3: TGCGCCAGCAGCTTGGAGGGGGCAAGGAACACTGAAGCTTTCTTT.

The chain is built from TRBV20-1 and TRBJ2-2, with D possibly matching TRBD2 (6 bases). Between the trimmed V and J ends, which lost 6 bases and 5 bases, there was a span of 16 bases. Germline V CDR1 and CDR2: DFQATT, SNEGSKA (reference sequence). CDR3 size: 14 residues. DNA for the CDR3: TGCAGTGCCAGGAAGGCGGGGTCTACCGGGGAGCTGTTTTTT. This translates into CSARKAGSTGELFF.